This TCR beta chain was identified in a study of blood T cell repertoires in COVID-19. Study-wide context: PBMCs, B-cell-depleted T cells, or T cells were the source of the cDNA or gDNA that made up the material.

This CDR3 contains 16 residues. The germline gives CDR1 MNHEY, CDR2 SVGEGT. Deletions cut 6 bases from V and 1 base from J, with 18 bases between. In the authors' workflow: Estimation of nucleated cell counts was performed using reference gene primer amplification. Clones were read by immunoSEQ multiplex PCR, and TCRdb kept only the in-frame ones, dropping some. V and J calls and clone size come straight from that table; D and trimming were deduced from the DNA. The profile shows fewer than 250,000 clones, around four fifths of them singletons. The chain links TRBV6-2 or TRBV6-3 to TRBJ2-5; D gene uncertain. Sequences were obtained from peripheral blood. This sequence originates from a woman aged 50 to 60 with active or convalescent COVID-19. CDR3 loop: CASSHEASRLQETQYF. In DNA, the CDR3 is TGTGCCAGCAGCCATGAGGCTAGTCGACTCCAAGAGACCCAGTACTTC.